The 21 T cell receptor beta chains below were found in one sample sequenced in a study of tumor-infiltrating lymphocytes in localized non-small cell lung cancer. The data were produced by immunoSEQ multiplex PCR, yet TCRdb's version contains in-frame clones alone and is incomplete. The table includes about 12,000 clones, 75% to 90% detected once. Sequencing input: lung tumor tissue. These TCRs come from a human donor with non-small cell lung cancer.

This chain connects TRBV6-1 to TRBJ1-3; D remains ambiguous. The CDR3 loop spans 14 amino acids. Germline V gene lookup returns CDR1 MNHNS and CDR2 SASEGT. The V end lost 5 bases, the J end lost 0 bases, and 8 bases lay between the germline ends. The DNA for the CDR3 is TGTGCCAGCAGTTCGGACCACTCTGGAAACACCATATATTTT. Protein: CASSSDHSGNTIYF.

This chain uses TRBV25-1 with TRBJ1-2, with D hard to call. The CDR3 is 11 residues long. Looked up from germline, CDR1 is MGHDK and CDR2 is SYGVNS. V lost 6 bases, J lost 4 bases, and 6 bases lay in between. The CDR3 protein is CASRSGYGYTF. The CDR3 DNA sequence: TGTGCCAGCAGGTCGGGCTATGGCTACACCTTC.

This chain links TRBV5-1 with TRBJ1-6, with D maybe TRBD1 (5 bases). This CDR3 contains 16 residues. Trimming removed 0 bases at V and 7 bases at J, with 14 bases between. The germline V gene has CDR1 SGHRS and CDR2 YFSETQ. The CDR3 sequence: CASSLAGGRENSPLHF. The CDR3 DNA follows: TGCGCCAGCAGCTTGGCTGGGGGGAGAGAGAATTCACCCCTCCACTTT.

This CDR3 is CASSVGRDEATGELFF. CDR3 nucleotides: TGCGCCAGCAGTGTGGGCAGGGACGAGGCGACCGGGGAGCTGTTTTTT. V gene TRBV10-1 combines with J gene TRBJ2-2; D might be TRBD1 or TRBD2, each matching 5 bases. Germline V gives CDR1 WNHNN, CDR2 SYGVQD (reference sequence). V was clipped by 4 bases and J by 5 bases, with 17 bases between them. The CDR3 contains 16 residues.

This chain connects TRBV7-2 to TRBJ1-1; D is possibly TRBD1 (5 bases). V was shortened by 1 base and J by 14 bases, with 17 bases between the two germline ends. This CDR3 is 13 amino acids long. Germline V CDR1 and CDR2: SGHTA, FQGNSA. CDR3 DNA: TGTGCCAGCAGCTTAGGCAGGCAACGACCAGGGTTCTTT. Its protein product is CASSLGRQRPGFF.

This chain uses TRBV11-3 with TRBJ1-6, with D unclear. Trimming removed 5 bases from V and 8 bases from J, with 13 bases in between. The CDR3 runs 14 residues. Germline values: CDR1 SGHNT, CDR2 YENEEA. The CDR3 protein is CASSRVSSDSPLHF. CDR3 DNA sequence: TGTGCCAGCAGCCGGGTCAGTTCCGATTCACCCCTCCACTTT.

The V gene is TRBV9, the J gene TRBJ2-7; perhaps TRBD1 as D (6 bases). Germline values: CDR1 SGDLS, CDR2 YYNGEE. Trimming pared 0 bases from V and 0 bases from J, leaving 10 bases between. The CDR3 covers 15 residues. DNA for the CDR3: TGTGCCAGCAGCGTAGCTACAGGGCCCTCCTACGAGCAGTACTTC. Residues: CASSVATGPSYEQYF.

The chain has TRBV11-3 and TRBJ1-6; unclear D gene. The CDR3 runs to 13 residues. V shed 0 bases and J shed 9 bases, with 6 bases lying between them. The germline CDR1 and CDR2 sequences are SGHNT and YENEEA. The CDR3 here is CASSLDHISPLHF. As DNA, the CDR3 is TGTGCCAGCAGCTTAGATCATATTTCACCCCTCCACTTT.

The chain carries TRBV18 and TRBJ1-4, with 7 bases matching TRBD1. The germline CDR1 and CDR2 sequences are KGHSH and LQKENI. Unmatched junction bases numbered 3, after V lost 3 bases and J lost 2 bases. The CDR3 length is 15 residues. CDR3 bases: TGTGCCAGCTCACCCACAGGGGTGACTAATGAAAAACTGTTTTTT. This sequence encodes CASSPTGVTNEKLFF.

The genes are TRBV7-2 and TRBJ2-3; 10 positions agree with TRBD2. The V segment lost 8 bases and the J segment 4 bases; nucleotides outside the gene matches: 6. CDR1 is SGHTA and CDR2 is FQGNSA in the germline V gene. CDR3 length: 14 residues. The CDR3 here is CASAASGGSDTQYF. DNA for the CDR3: TGTGCCAGCGCGGCTAGCGGGGGTTCAGATACGCAGTATTTT. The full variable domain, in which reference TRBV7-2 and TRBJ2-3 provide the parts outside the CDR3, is GAGVSQSPSNKVTEKGKDVELRCDPISGHTALYWYRQSLGQGLEFLIYFQGNSAPDKSGLPSDRFSAERTGGSVSTLTIQRTQQEDSAVYLCASAASGGSDTQYFGPGTRLTVL.

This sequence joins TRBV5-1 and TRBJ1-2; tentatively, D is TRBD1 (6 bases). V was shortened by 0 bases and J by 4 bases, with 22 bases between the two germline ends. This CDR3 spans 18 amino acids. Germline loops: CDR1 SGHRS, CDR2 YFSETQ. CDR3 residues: CASSLDSTGRPDSYGYTF. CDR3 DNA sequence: TGCGCCAGCAGCTTGGACTCTACAGGGAGGCCAGACAGCTATGGCTACACCTTC.

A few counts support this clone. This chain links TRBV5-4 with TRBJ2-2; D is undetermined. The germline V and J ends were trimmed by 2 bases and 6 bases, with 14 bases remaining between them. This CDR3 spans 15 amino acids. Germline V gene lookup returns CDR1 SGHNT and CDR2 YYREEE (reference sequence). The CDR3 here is CASSFGRSDAGELFF. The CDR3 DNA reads TGTGCCAGCAGCTTCGGGCGGAGCGATGCCGGGGAGCTGTTTTTT. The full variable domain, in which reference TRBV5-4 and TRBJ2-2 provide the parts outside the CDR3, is ETGVTQSPTHLIKTRGQQVTLRCSSQSGHNTVSWYQQALGQGPQFIFQYYREEENGRGNFPPRFSGLQFPNYSSELNVNALELDDSALYLCASSFGRSDAGELFFGEGSRLTVL.

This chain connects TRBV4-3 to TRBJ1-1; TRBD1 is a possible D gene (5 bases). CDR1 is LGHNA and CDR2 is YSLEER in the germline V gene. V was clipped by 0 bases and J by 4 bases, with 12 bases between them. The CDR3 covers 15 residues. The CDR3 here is CASSQEPQGGTEAFF. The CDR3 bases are TGCGCCAGCAGCCAAGAACCTCAGGGAGGCACTGAAGCTTTCTTT.

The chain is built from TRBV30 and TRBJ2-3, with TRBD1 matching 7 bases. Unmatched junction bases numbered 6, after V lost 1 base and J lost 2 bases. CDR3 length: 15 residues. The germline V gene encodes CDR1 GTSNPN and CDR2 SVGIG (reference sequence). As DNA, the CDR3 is TGTGCCTGGAGTGGACAGGGTGGGTTCACAGATACGCAGTATTTT. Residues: CAWSGQGGFTDTQYF.

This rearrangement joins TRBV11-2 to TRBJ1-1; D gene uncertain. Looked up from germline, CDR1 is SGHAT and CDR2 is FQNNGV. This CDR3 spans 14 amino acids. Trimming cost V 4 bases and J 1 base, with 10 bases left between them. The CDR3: CASSYHQWNTEAFF. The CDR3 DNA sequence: TGTGCCAGCAGCTACCATCAGTGGAACACTGAAGCTTTCTTT.

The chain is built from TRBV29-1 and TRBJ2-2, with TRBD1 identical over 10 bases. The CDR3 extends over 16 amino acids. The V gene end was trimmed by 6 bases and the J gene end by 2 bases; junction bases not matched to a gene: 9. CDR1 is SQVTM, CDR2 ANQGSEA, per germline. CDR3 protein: CSVWGETGGNTGELFF. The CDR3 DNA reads TGCAGCGTCTGGGGGGAGACAGGGGGCAACACCGGGGAGCTGTTTTTT.

CDR3 protein: CASSQDKTYEQYF. CDR3 in DNA: TGTGCCAGCAGCCAGGACAAGACCTACGAGCAGTACTTC. The rearrangement joins TRBV7-2 to TRBJ2-7; weak D call: TRBD1 (5 bases). Trimming cost V 5 bases and J 2 bases, with 10 bases left between them. Germline V gene data show CDR1 as SGHTA and CDR2 as FQGNSA. The CDR3 has 13 residues.

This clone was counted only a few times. CDR3 sequence (DNA): TGTGCCAGCAAGCGGGCCTCCATCGGGTACGAGCAGTACTTC. This encodes CASKRASIGYEQYF. The chain uses TRBV6-5 and TRBJ2-7; a possible D gene is TRBD2 (6 bases). CDR1 is MNHEY and CDR2 is SVGAGI in the germline V gene. The CDR3 totals 14 residues. V lost 7 bases to trimming and J lost 4 bases, with 17 bases between them.

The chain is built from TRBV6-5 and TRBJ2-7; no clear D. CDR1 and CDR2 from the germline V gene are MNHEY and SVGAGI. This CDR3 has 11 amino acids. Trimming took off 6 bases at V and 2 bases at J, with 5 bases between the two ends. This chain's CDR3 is CASRNTYEQYF. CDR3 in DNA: TGTGCCAGCAGAAATACCTACGAGCAGTACTTC.

CDR3 nucleotides: TGTGCCAGCAGCCTGGGGACTCACGTATTGAAACTGTTTTTT. Its translation is CASSLGTHVLKLFF. This rearrangement joins TRBV14 to TRBJ1-4; a weak D match, TRBD1 (5 bases). The germline CDR1 and CDR2 sequences are SGHDN and FVKESK. CDR3 length: 14 residues. Trimming shortened V by 4 bases and J by 11 bases, and 17 bases separated the two germline ends.

The CDR3 sequence: CAGASANTGELFF. The CDR3 DNA follows: TGTGCCGGGGCTTCGGCGAACACCGGGGAGCTGTTTTTT. The chain carries TRBV19 and TRBJ2-2; maybe TRBD1 (5 bases). The CDR3 is made up of 13 amino acids. The germline V gene encodes CDR1 LNHDA and CDR2 SQIVND (reference sequence). V shed 11 bases and J shed 0 bases, with 10 bases lying between them.